The text below deals with one TCR beta chain. Its antigen is unknown. The sample belongs to a study of Ad26.COV2.S vaccination and SARS-CoV-2 variants. Clones were sequenced by immunoSEQ multiplex PCR, and TCRdb holds only the in-frame ones, with some missing. In the table there are 120,000 to 150,000 clones, roughly 85% of which are singletons. The V and J ends lost 0 bases and 5 bases, in that order; junction bases with no gene match: 9. The CDR3 length is 17 residues. Per the germline V gene, CDR1 is LGHNA and CDR2 is YSLEER. Findings of the study overall: Whether participants received vaccine or placebo, their non-spike TCR breadth was similar.

The chain recombines TRBV4-3 with TRBJ2-3, with TRBD1 identical over 9 bases. This specimen was peripheral blood, taken after recovery from COVID-19. The sequence derives from a human donor who had recovered from COVID-19. CDR3: CASSQDRGQGQGDTQYF. CDR3 sequence (DNA): TGCGCCAGCAGCCAAGATCGAGGACAGGGGCAGGGAGATACGCAGTATTTT.